This T cell receptor beta chain was observed in a study of blood T cell repertoires in COVID-19. In the study overall: Samples came from the United States, Italy and Spain, spanning acute and convalescent COVID-19.

In the authors' methods: Amplification of reference gene primers provided the estimated nucleated cell counts. The protocol was immunoSEQ multiplex PCR, while the TCRdb copy is restricted to in-frame clones and leaves out a portion. The DNA gave D and trimming, while V, J and clone size come from that table. The sample includes roughly 310,000 clones, 75% to 90% of them seen just once. J lost 0 bases, V lost 4 bases, and 5 bases had no gene match. Germline V gene data show CDR1 as MNHNS and CDR2 as SASEGT. This CDR3 has 16 amino acids. Individuals drawn from around 24 US areas were about 18 to 95 years old. Two negative PCRs, clearance, or symptom resolution characterized the recovered Cohort 3 donors. For this clone: Different DNA sequences within this sample yield the same CDR3.

The rearrangement joins TRBV6-1 to TRBJ2-2, with 7 bases matching TRBD1. Source material: PBMCs or T cells enriched from blood (not recorded which). This sequence originates from a woman aged 40 to 49 who had recovered from COVID-19. The CDR3: CASSGRTGSNTGELFF. The CDR3 nucleotides are TGTGCCAGCAGTGGACGGACAGGTTCGAACACCGGGGAGCTGTTTTTT.